The subject of this entry is one T cell receptor beta chain. Clones were read by immunoSEQ multiplex PCR, and TCRdb kept only the in-frame ones, dropping some. The sample yields some 68,000 clones, about nine tenths seen once. PRAID featured immunodeficiency plus autoinflammation. V was pared by 3 bases and J by 7 bases, with 7 bases of the junction left unmatched. The length of the CDR3 is 15 residues. CDR1 MDHEN and CDR2 SYDVKM come from the germline V gene. This specimen comes from a study of stem cell transplantation in POMP-related autoinflammatory disease. Background on the study: Hypothesis: faulty thymoproteasomes impair CD8+ T-cell selection, skewing TRB repertoires.

The sample was CD4+ T cells from PBMCs, taken after stem cell transplantation. The chain combines TRBV28 with TRBJ1-5, with 9 bases aligning to TRBD1. This receptor was obtained from a human patient with POMP-related autoinflammation and immune dysregulation (PRAID). Some T cells may arise from the graft donor. This CDR3 is CASSLLGQGKQPQHF. CDR3 DNA sequence: TGTGCCAGCAGTTTGCTGGGACAGGGTAAACAGCCCCAGCATTTT. Complete variable domain (other parts from reference TRBV28 and TRBJ1-5): DVKVTQSSRYLVKRTGEKVFLECVQDMDHENMFWYRQDPGLGLRLIYFSYDVKMKEKGDIPEGYSVSREKKERFSLILESASTNQTSMYLCASSLLGQGKQPQHFGDGTRLSIL.